This T cell receptor beta chain emerged from a study of Ad26.COV2.S vaccination and SARS-CoV-2 variants. For the study at large: Ad26.COV2.S was injected intramuscularly once or twice, 56 days apart.

Here immunoSEQ multiplex PCR was the method, and the copy in TCRdb shows in-frame clones only, minus some. The table shows around 450,000 clones, with 80% to 90% occurring only once. CDR1 is SGHRS, CDR2 YFSETQ, per germline. Deletions cut 8 bases from V and 7 bases from J, with 27 bases between. This CDR3 region has 16 residues. Treatment of the sample: roughly 19 received Ad26.COV2.S at low or high dose, single or two shots; five or six received placebo; per-sample allocation not given. On day 63 after the first injection, vaccine and placebo recipients gave samples. J is TRBJ1-1 and V is TRBV5-1; D unresolved. This receptor was obtained from a person aged 18-60 years who received the Ad26.COV2.S COVID-19 vaccine or a placebo. This sample comprised peripheral blood, obtained in a trial of Ad26.COV2.S vaccine versus placebo. CDR3 residues: CASTPRGFDATVEAFF. In DNA, the CDR3 is TGCGCCAGTACACCCCGAGGGTTCGATGCTACGGTTGAAGCTTTCTTT.